These 2 T cell receptor beta chains originate from one sample sequenced in a study of CD8 T cells in Susac syndrome. With random hexamers, reverse transcription was performed on about 0.5 to 1 ug of RNA. TCRdb used MiXCR to reprocess the immunoSEQ multiplex PCR reads, holding one entry per CDR3 protein. The table shows roughly 75,000 distinct CDR3 sequences, with 93% occurring only once. Sequenced sample: CD4+ T cells from PBMCs. The receptor source for this set is a human donor with Susac syndrome.

The genes are TRBV30 and TRBJ1-1; the D gene is possibly TRBD1 (6 bases). Trimming shortened V by 0 bases and J by 1 base, and 6 bases separated the two germline ends. The CDR3 is 13 residues long. From germline, CDR1 is GTSNPN and CDR2 SVGIG (reference sequence). CDR3 sequence reads: CAWSVQGNTEAFF. CDR3 nucleotide sequence: TGTGCCTGGAGTGTACAGGGGAACACTGAAGCTTTCTTT.

This rearrangement joins TRBV7-9 to TRBJ2-2; 8 bases match TRBD1. Unmatched junction bases numbered 1, after V lost 3 bases and J lost 1 base. In germline, CDR1 is SEHNR, CDR2 FQNEAQ (reference sequence). There are 15 residues in the CDR3. CDR3 sequence reads: CASSFGQGNTGELFF. DNA for the CDR3: TGTGCCAGCAGCTTCGGACAGGGGAACACCGGGGAGCTGTTTTTT.